Shown below are 30 T cell receptor beta chains from a single sample sequenced in a study of shared clonotypes between healthy human individuals. The assay was immunoSEQ multiplex PCR, and TCRdb's table has in-frame clones only and misses some. The data contain about half a million clones, around 79% of them singletons. The sequencing input was PBMCs. The receptors shown here come from a woman in her thirties or forties in good health. Some clones in this sample may be carry-over from other donors' samples.

This clone is a singleton in its sample. The rearrangement links TRBV28 to TRBJ2-7, with TRBD2 matching over 8 bases. This CDR3 spans 14 amino acids. Per the germline V gene, CDR1 is MDHEN and CDR2 is SYDVKM. V shed 7 bases, J shed 3 bases, and the junction held 8 bases outside the gene matches. The chain's CDR3 is CASMVPGGSYEQYF. In DNA, the CDR3 is TGTGCCAGCATGGTTCCGGGAGGGAGCTACGAGCAGTACTTC. Full variable domain (missing parts from reference TRBV28 and TRBJ2-7): DVKVTQSSRYLVKRTGEKVFLECVQDMDHENMFWYRQDPGLGLRLIYFSYDVKMKEKGDIPEGYSVSREKKERFSLILESASTNQTSMYLCASMVPGGSYEQYFGPGTRLTVT.

This chain connects TRBV19 to TRBJ2-3; the D gene is possibly TRBD2 (6 bases). Germline V gene data show CDR1 as LNHDA and CDR2 as SQIVND (reference sequence). V lost 3 bases to trimming and J lost 4 bases, with 14 bases between them. The CDR3 is 15 amino acids. The DNA for the CDR3 is TGTGCCAGTAGTATGCAGGGACTCCGCGCAGATACGCAGTATTTT. Its protein is CASSMQGLRADTQYF.

This chain uses TRBV11-3 with TRBJ2-2; D call uncertain. The CDR3 runs 15 residues. Trimming left V 1 base short and J 2 bases short, with 8 bases between. Germline lookup yields CDR1 SGHNT and CDR2 YENEEA. The CDR3 loop is CASSLGGPNTGELFF. CDR3 coding DNA: TGTGCCAGCAGCTTAGGCGGACCAAACACCGGGGAGCTGTTTTTT.

The chain couples TRBV15 to TRBJ2-1, with D possibly matching TRBD2 (6 bases). The CDR3 covers 16 residues. Trimming shortened V by 1 base and J by 5 bases, and 15 bases separated the two germline ends. Germline V CDR1 and CDR2: LNHNV, YYDKDF (reference sequence). CDR3 nucleotide sequence: TGTGCCACCAGCAGAGGAGGAATAGCGGCCAACAATGAGCAGTTCTTC. Translated, it gives CATSRGGIAANNEQFF.

This chain connects TRBV6-4 to TRBJ2-1, with TRBD1 matching over 12 bases. From germline, CDR1 is MRHNA and CDR2 SNTAGT. The CDR3 is made up of 16 amino acids. Unmatched junction bases numbered 5, after V lost 0 bases and J lost 8 bases. The CDR3 DNA sequence: TGTGCCAGCAGTGACTCGACGGGACAGGGGGCCGATGAGCAGTTCTTC. Amino acids: CASSDSTGQGADEQFF.

This chain joins TRBV19 and TRBJ2-1, with 7 bases fitting TRBD2. This CDR3 contains 16 residues. Germline assignment: CDR1 LNHDA and CDR2 SQIVND (reference sequence). Trimming took 1 base from V and 6 from J; bases not matched to a gene: 9. The CDR3 is CASSIALGRSRNEQFF. The CDR3 DNA reads as TGTGCCAGTAGTATAGCGCTCGGGAGGAGTCGCAATGAGCAGTTCTTC.

This chain joins TRBV28 and TRBJ1-4; tentative D call: TRBD1 (5 bases). Germline CDR1 MDHEN, CDR2 SYDVKM. Trimming removed 9 bases from V and 8 bases from J, with 7 bases in between. This CDR3 has 10 residues. DNA of the CDR3: TGTGCCAGTTACAGGGAAAAACTGTTTTTT. Translation gives CASYREKLFF.

The chain joins TRBV10-1 to TRBJ2-7; a possible D gene is TRBD2 (6 bases). Per germline, CDR1 WNHNN and CDR2 SYGVQD (reference sequence). CDR3 length: 17 residues. The V end lost 10 bases, the J end lost 4 bases, and 29 bases lay between the germline ends. The CDR3 DNA reads as TGCGCCATACTGACCTCCTCCACTAGCTCAATCGGGTACGAGCAGTACTTC. This encodes CAILTSSTSSIGYEQYF.

Ten or more counts support this clone. The chain combines TRBV15 with TRBJ2-7; D remains unclear. V shed 0 bases and J shed 5 bases, with 8 bases lying between them. The germline CDR1 and CDR2 sequences are LNHNV and YYDKDF (reference sequence). The length of the CDR3 is 13 residues. CDR3 sequence reads: CATSRDHNDEQYF. DNA for the CDR3: TGTGCCACCAGCAGAGATCATAACGACGAGCAGTACTTC.

Points on this clone: Distinct nucleotide sequences in the sample also encode this CDR3. This rearrangement joins TRBV9 to TRBJ2-1; perhaps TRBD1 as D (7 bases). The germline V gene has CDR1 SGDLS and CDR2 YYNGEE. CDR3 length: 15 residues. Trimming left V 3 bases short and J 2 bases short, with 12 bases between. CDR3 loop: CASSASGGTYNEQFF. Here the CDR3 DNA reads TGTGCCAGCAGCGCCTCAGGGGGGACCTACAATGAGCAGTTCTTC. Full variable domain (outside the CDR3, taken from reference TRBV9 and TRBJ2-1): DSGVTQTPKHLITATGQRVTLRCSPRSGDLSVYWYQQSLDQGLQFLIQYYNGEERAKGNILERFSAQQFPDLHSELNLSSLELGDSALYFCASSASGGTYNEQFFGPGTRLTVL.

This rearrangement joins TRBV9 to TRBJ2-1; the D gene is possibly TRBD1 (5 bases). Trimming shortened V by 0 bases and J by 8 bases, and 12 bases separated the two germline ends. Germline V gene lookup returns CDR1 SGDLS and CDR2 YYNGEE. The CDR3 runs to 14 residues. CDR3 residues: CASSVAQGFDEQFF. The CDR3 DNA sequence: TGTGCCAGCAGCGTAGCCCAGGGCTTCGATGAGCAGTTCTTC. The entire variable domain, with the rest obtained from reference TRBV9 and TRBJ2-1, is as follows: DSGVTQTPKHLITATGQRVTLRCSPRSGDLSVYWYQQSLDQGLQFLIQYYNGEERAKGNILERFSAQQFPDLHSELNLSSLELGDSALYFCASSVAQGFDEQFFGPGTRLTVL.

V usage is TRBV10-3 and J usage is TRBJ2-3; 8 bases agree with TRBD2. The CDR3 has 18 residues. Trimming cost V 0 bases and J 0 bases; bases outside gene matches: 8. CDR1 and CDR2 (germline): ENHRY, SYGVKD. The CDR3 loop is CAISESTSGIPSTDTQYF. As DNA, the CDR3 is TGTGCCATCAGTGAGTCTACTAGCGGAATCCCTAGCACAGATACGCAGTATTTT.

As concerns this clone: The sample carries other DNA sequences with the same CDR3. The chain recombines TRBV9 with TRBJ1-5; no clear D. The CDR3 loop spans 13 amino acids. Trimming removed 0 bases from V and 5 bases from J, with 6 bases in between. Germline CDR1 and CDR2: SGDLS and YYNGEE. CDR3 amino acids: CASSVGPDQPQHF. The DNA for the CDR3 is TGTGCCAGCAGCGTAGGCCCGGATCAGCCCCAGCATTTT.

CDR3 residues: CASSLGGRTSGVVQETQYF. The DNA of the CDR3 is TGTGCCAGCAGCTTAGGTGGGCGGACTAGCGGGGTTGTCCAAGAGACCCAGTACTTC. The chain joins TRBV4-2 to TRBJ2-5; 12 positions match TRBD2. In germline, CDR1 is LGHNA, CDR2 YNFKEQ. V shed 5 bases and J 1 base; nucleotides not matched to a gene: 14. The CDR3 contains 19 residues.

The V and J genes are TRBV16 and TRBJ1-5; D gene ambiguous. V was shortened by 2 bases and J by 0 bases, with 11 bases between the two germline ends. Germline V gives CDR1 KGHSY, CDR2 FQNENV. CDR3 size: 16 residues. The CDR3 loop reads CASSQVGSDSNQPQHF. The CDR3 nucleotides are TGTGCCAGCAGCCAAGTAGGGTCCGATAGCAATCAGCCCCAGCATTTT.

The chain joins TRBV6-5 to TRBJ2-1; D is possibly TRBD1 (7 bases). V lost 6 bases and J lost 9, with 18 bases in between. CDR1 and CDR2 from the germline V gene are MNHEY and SVGAGI. The CDR3 totals 14 residues. The CDR3 region has the DNA TGTGCCAGCAGACCCCAGGGGGGTCTGTCTGAGCAGTTCTTC. It specifies CASRPQGGLSEQFF.

This sequence joins TRBV30 and TRBJ2-7; 10 bases match TRBD1. In germline, CDR1 is GTSNPN, CDR2 SVGIG (reference sequence). The trim removed 0 bases at V and 4 bases at J, leaving 6 bases unmatched. CDR3 size: 15 residues. CDR3 sequence (DNA): TGTGCCTGGAGTGTCAGAGTGGGACAGGGGTACGAGCAGTACTTC. Translating gives CAWSVRVGQGYEQYF.

The chain is built from TRBV14 and TRBJ1-6, with unresolved D. Trimming stripped 4 bases from V and 8 bases from J, with 12 bases between. Looked up from germline, CDR1 is SGHDN and CDR2 is FVKESK. CDR3 length: 14 amino acids. The CDR3 sequence is CASSPNRGYSPLHF. The CDR3 bases are TGTGCCAGCAGCCCGAATAGAGGGTATTCACCCCTCCACTTT.

The rearrangement joins TRBV18 to TRBJ1-1; D is undetermined. The germline CDR1 and CDR2 sequences are KGHSH and LQKENI. V lost 3 bases to trimming and J lost 1 base, with 12 bases between them. The CDR3 is 15 amino acids. The CDR3 sequence: CASSPAIRENTEAFF. The CDR3 DNA sequence: TGTGCCAGCTCACCGGCCATCCGGGAGAACACTGAAGCTTTCTTT.

The V gene is TRBV6-5, the J gene TRBJ1-3; D is uncertain. Germline V gene data show CDR1 as MNHEY and CDR2 as SVGAGI. The CDR3 runs to 13 residues. The chain's CDR3 is CAVTDSSGNTIYF. The CDR3 nucleotides read TGTGCTGTTACGGACTCCTCTGGAAACACCATATATTTT.

This CDR3 reads CASDRAYNEQFF. The CDR3 bases are TGTGCCAGCGACAGAGCCTACAATGAGCAGTTCTTC. The genes are TRBV2 and TRBJ2-1; TRBD1 might be the D (5 bases). The CDR3 is 12 amino acids. CDR1 is SNHLY, CDR2 FYNNEI, per germline. Trimming took 8 bases from V and 2 from J, leaving 7 bases between them.

The rearrangement joins TRBV30 to TRBJ2-3; D is tentatively TRBD1 or TRBD2 (5 bases each). Per the germline V gene, CDR1 is GTSNPN and CDR2 is SVGIG (reference sequence). The CDR3 runs 14 residues. Trimming removed 6 bases from V and 0 bases from J, with 13 bases in between. The CDR3 region is CACGTAPSTDTQYF. The CDR3 coding sequence is TGTGCCTGCGGGACGGCCCCTAGCACAGATACGCAGTATTTT.

The chain joins TRBV7-7 to TRBJ2-1, with unresolved D. CDR1 is SSHAT and CDR2 is FNYEAQ in the germline V gene (reference sequence). The CDR3 loop spans 12 amino acids. V gave up 5 bases and J gave up 7 bases, with 9 bases separating them. CDR3 amino acids: CASSPLGNEQFF. Written as DNA, the CDR3 is TGTGCCAGCAGCCCACTTGGGAATGAGCAGTTCTTC.

The chain uses TRBV7-8 and TRBJ1-4; maybe TRBD1 (6 bases). Trimming pared 7 bases from V and 6 bases from J, leaving 18 bases between. Germline V lookup: CDR1 SGHVS, CDR2 FQNEAQ. The CDR3 loop spans 15 amino acids. As DNA, the CDR3 is TGTGCCAGCACAGTCTGGGGGGGGCTTGATGAAAAACTGTTTTTT. Amino acids: CASTVWGGLDEKLFF. Full variable domain (rest looked up from reference TRBV7-8 and TRBJ1-4): GAGVSQSPRYKVAKRGQDVALRCDPISGHVSLFWYQQALGQGPEFLTYFQNEAQLDKSGLPSDRFFAERPEGSVSTLKIQRTQQEDSAVYLCASTVWGGLDEKLFFGSGTQLSVL.

The chain couples TRBV29-1 to TRBJ2-2; the D gene is possibly TRBD2 (5 bases). The CDR3 spans 14 residues. Deletions cut 6 bases from V and 5 bases from J, with 16 bases between. Germline CDR1 and CDR2: SQVTM and ANQGSEA. In DNA, the CDR3 is TGCAGCGTCGAGAACGGGTTAGCGACCGGGGAGCTGTTTTTT. Amino acids: CSVENGLATGELFF.

The rearrangement joins TRBV15 to TRBJ2-7, with 9 bases fitting TRBD2. CDR1 and CDR2 (germline): LNHNV, YYDKDF (reference sequence). The CDR3 is 19 residues long. With V trimmed by 0 bases and J by 0 bases, 12 bases remained unmatched. The CDR3 nucleotides read TGTGCCACCAGCAGAGATTCGGGACTAGCCCTCAACTCCTCCTACGAGCAGTACTTC. Translation: CATSRDSGLALNSSYEQYF.

To note about this clone: The identical CDR3 is also encoded by other nucleotide sequences in the sample. The chain has TRBV28 and TRBJ2-1, with a weak D call TRBD2 (6 bases). Germline loops: CDR1 MDHEN, CDR2 SYDVKM. CDR3 size: 15 residues. V dropped 1 base and J dropped 3 bases, with 10 bases sitting between them. The DNA of the CDR3 is TGTGCCAGCAGTTTATCGGCGGGGTACTACAATGAGCAGTTCTTC. Its translation: CASSLSAGYYNEQFF.

This sequence joins TRBV7-9 and TRBJ2-7, with 11 bases that match TRBD1. CDR3 size: 14 residues. The V gene's germline CDR1 is SEHNR and CDR2 FQNEAQ (reference sequence). The ends lost 2 bases at V and 5 bases at J; junction bases unmatched: 2. The CDR3 DNA sequence: TGTGCCAGCAGCTTACAGGGACAGGGGGACGAGCAGTACTTC. Translation gives CASSLQGQGDEQYF.

The V gene is TRBV4-2, the J gene TRBJ2-3, with D possibly TRBD2 on 6 matching bases. The germline V gene has CDR1 LGHNA and CDR2 YNFKEQ. The V end was cut by 1 base, the J end by 2 bases, with 13 bases between. The CDR3 has 16 amino acids. The CDR3 DNA sequence: TGTGCCAGCAGCCAAGGGCCCGGGGGTCTCACAGATACGCAGTATTTT. Encoded protein: CASSQGPGGLTDTQYF.

For this clone: This same CDR3 is encoded by further DNA sequences in the sample. V is TRBV18 and J is TRBJ1-4; D gene ambiguous. CDR3 length equals 15 residues. The germline V gene encodes CDR1 KGHSH and CDR2 LQKENI. V was shortened by 0 bases and J by 5 bases, with 10 bases between the two germline ends. Here the CDR3 DNA reads TGTGCCAGCTCACCACCGCTGGCAGAGAATGAAAAACTGTTTTTT. It specifies CASSPPLAENEKLFF.